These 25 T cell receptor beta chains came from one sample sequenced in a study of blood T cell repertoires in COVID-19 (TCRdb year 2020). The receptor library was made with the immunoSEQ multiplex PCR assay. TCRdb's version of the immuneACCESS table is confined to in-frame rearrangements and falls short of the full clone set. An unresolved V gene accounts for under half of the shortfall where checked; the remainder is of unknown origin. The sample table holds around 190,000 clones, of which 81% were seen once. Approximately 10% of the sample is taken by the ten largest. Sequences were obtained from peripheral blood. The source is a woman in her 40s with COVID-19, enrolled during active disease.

The CDR3 DNA sequence: TGTGCCAGCAGCCCTCGTTGGACTAGCGGGGTGTATGAGCAGTTCTTC. Translation gives CASSPRWTSGVYEQFF. V usage is TRBV4-2 and J usage is TRBJ2-1, with 12 bases aligning to TRBD2. J gave up 8 bases and V 4 bases, and 9 bases lay outside the gene matches. CDR3 length: 16 residues. Per germline, CDR1 LGHNA and CDR2 YNFKEQ.

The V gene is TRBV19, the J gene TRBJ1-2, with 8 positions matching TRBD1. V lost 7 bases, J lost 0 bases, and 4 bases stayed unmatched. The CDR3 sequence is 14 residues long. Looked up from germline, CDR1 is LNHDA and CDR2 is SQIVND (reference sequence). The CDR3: CASIPTGANYGYTF. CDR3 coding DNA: TGTGCCAGTATTCCGACAGGGGCTAACTATGGCTACACCTTC.

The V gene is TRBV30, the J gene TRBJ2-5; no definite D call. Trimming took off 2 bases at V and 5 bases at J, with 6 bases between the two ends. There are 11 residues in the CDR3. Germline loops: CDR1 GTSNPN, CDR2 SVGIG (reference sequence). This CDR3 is CAWSSLETQYF. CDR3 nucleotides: TGTGCCTGGAGTTCTCTTGAGACCCAGTACTTC.

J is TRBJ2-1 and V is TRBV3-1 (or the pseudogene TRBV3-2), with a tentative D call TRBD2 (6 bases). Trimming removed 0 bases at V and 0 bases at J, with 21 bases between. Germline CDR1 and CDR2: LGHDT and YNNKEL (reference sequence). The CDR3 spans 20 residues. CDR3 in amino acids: CASSQEWGGGGMSSYNEQFF. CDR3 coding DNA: TGTGCCAGCAGCCAAGAATGGGGAGGTGGCGGGATGAGCTCCTACAATGAGCAGTTCTTC.

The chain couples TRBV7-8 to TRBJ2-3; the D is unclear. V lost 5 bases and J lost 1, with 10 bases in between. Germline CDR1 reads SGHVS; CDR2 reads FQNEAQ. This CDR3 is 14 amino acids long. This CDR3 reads CASSHGVGTDTQYF. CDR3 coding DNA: TGTGCCAGCAGCCACGGAGTGGGCACAGATACGCAGTATTTT.

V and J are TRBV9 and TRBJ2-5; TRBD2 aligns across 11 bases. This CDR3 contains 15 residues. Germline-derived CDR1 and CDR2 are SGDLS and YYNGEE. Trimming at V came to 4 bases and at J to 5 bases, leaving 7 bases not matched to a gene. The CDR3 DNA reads TGTGCCAGCAGCTCTTCGACTAGCGGGATCGAGACCCAGTACTTC. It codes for CASSSSTSGIETQYF.

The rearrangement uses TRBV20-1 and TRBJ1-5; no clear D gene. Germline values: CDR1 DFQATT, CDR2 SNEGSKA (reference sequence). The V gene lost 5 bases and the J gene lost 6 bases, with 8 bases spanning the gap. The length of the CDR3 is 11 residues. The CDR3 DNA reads TGCAGTGCTGGCCCCCGTCAGCCCCAGCATTTT. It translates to CSAGPRQPQHF.

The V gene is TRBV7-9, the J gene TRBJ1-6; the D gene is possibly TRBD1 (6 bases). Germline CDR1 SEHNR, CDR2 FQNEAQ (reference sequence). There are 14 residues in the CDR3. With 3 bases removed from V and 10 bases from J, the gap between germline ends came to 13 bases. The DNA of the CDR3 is TGTGCCAGCAGCTTCGGGACACCAGGATCACCCCTCCACTTT. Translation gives CASSFGTPGSPLHF.

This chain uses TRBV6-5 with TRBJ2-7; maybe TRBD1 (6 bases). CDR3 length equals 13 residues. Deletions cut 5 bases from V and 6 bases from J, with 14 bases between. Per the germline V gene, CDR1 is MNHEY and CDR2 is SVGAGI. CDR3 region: CASSPGARGEQYF. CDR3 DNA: TGTGCCAGCAGTCCAGGGGCCCGTGGCGAGCAGTACTTC.

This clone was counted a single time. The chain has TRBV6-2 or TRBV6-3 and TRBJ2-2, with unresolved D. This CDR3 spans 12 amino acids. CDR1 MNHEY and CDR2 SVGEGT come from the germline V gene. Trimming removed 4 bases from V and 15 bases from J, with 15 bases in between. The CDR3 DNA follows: TGTGCCAGCAGTTCCCACGAACCTAAGATGTTTTTT. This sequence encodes CASSSHEPKMFF.

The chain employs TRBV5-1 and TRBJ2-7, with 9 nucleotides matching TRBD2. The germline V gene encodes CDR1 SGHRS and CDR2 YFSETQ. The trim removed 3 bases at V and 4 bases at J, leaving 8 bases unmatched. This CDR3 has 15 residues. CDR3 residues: CASSSIAGVGYEQYF. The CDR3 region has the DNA TGCGCCAGCAGCTCCATAGCGGGAGTGGGTTACGAGCAGTACTTC.

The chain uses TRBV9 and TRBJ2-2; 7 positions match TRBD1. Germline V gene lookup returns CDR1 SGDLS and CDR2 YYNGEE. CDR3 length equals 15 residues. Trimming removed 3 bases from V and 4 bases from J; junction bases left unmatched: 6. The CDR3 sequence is CASSARQGLTGELFF. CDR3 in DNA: TGTGCCAGCAGCGCTAGACAGGGCCTCACCGGGGAGCTGTTTTTT.

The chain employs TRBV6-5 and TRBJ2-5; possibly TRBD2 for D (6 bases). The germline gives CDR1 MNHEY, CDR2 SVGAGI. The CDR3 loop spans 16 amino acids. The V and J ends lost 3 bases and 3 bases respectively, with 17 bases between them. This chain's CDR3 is CASSYSGVGPKETQYF. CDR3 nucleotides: TGTGCCAGCAGTTATTCGGGGGTGGGTCCTAAAGAGACCCAGTACTTC.

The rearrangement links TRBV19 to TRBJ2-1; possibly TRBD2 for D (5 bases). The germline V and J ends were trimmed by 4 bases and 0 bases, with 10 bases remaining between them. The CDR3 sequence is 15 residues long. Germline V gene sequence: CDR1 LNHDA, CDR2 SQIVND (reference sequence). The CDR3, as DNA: TGTGCCAGTAGTAGAGGGCCAAACTCCTACAATGAGCAGTTCTTC. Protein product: CASSRGPNSYNEQFF.

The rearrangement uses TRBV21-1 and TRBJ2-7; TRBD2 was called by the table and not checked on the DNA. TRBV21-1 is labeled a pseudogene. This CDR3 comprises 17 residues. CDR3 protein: CASSKAERGRGSYEQYV. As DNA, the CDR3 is TGTGCCAGCAGCAAAGCTGAGCGGGGACGCGGCTCCTACGAGCAGTACGTC.

The CDR3 loop reads CASSTTGPVFHQPQHF. The CDR3 nucleotides are TGTGCCAGTAGTACGACAGGGCCCGTATTCCATCAGCCCCAGCATTTT. The chain is built from TRBV19 and TRBJ1-5, with 7 bases aligning to TRBD1. Looked up from germline, CDR1 is LNHDA and CDR2 is SQIVND (reference sequence). Unmatched junction bases numbered 11, after V lost 4 bases and J lost 5 bases. This CDR3 has 16 residues.

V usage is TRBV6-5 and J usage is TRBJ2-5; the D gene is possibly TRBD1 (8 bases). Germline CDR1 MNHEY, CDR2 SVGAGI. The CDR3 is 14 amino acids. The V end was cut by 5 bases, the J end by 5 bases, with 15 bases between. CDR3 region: CASSNTGGAETQYF. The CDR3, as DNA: TGTGCCAGCAGTAATACAGGGGGGGCGGAGACCCAGTACTTC.

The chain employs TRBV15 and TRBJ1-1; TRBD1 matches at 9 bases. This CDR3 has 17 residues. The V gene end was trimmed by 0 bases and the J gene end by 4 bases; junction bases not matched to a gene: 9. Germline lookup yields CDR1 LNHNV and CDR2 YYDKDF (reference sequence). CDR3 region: CATSRDVGQGWGTEAFF. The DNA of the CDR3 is TGTGCCACCAGCAGAGATGTGGGACAGGGTTGGGGCACTGAAGCTTTCTTT.

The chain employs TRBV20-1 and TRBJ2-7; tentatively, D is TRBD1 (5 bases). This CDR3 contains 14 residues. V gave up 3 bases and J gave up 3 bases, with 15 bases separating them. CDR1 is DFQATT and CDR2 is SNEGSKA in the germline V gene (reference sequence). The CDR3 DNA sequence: TGCAGTGCTAGTTCGACAACGGACATCTACGAGCAGTACGTC. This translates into CSASSTTDIYEQYV.

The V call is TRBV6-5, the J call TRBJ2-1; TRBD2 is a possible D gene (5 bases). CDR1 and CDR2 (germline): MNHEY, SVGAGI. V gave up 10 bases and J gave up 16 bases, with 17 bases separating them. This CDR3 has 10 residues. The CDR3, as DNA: TGTGCCACCGGGGTGAGATCCCTTTTCTTC. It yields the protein CATGVRSLFF.

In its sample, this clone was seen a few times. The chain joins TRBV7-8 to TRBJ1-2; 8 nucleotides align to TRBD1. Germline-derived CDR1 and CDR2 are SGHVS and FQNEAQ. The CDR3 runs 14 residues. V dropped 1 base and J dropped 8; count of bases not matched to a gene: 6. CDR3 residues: CASSLVQGARGYTF. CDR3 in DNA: TGTGCCAGCAGCTTAGTGCAGGGGGCGCGAGGCTACACCTTC.

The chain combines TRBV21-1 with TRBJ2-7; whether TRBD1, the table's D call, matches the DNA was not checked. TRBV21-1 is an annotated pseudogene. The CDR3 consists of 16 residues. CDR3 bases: TGTGCCAGCAGCAAATCTAATACAGGGGGCGAGGACGAGCAGTACTTC. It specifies CASSKSNTGGEDEQYF.

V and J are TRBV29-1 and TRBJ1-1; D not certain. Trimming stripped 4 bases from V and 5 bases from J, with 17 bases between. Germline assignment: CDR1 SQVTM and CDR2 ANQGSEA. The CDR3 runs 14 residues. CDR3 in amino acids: CSVAFTSQRTEAFF. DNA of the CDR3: TGCAGCGTTGCCTTTACGTCACAACGAACTGAAGCTTTCTTT.

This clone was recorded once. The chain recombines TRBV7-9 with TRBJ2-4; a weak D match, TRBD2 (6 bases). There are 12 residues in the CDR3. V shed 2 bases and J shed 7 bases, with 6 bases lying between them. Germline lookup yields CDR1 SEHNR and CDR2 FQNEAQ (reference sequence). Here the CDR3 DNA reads TGTGCCAGCAGCTTACGGGAGAACATTCAGTACTTC. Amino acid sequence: CASSLRENIQYF.

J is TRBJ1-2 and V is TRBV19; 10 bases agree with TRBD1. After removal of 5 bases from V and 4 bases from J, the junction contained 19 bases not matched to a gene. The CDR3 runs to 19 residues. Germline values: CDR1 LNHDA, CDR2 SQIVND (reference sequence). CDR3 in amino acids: CASSAPTGTGAHYGYGYTF. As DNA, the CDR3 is TGTGCCAGTAGTGCCCCTACCGGGACAGGGGCCCACTACGGCTATGGCTACACCTTC.